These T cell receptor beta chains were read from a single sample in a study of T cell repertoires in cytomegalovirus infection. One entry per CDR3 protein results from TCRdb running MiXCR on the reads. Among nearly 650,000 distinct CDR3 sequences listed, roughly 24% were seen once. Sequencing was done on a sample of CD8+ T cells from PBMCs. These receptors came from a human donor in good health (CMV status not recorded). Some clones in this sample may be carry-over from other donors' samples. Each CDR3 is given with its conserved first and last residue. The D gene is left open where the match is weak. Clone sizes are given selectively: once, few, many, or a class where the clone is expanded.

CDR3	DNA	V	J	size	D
CASRSTTDSYEQYF	TGTGCCAGCAGATCCACGACAGACTCCTACGAGCAGTACTTC	TRBV12-3/TRBV12-4	TRBJ2-7	few	NA
CASSLEGGQGVAYEQFF	TGTGCCAGCAGCTTAGAAGGTGGTCAGGGGGTAGCCTATGAGCAGTTCTTC	TRBV11-2	TRBJ2-1	NA	TRBD1
CASSVSGLASYNEQFF	TGTGCCAGCAGCGTGTCGGGACTAGCTTCCTACAATGAGCAGTTCTTC	TRBV11-1	TRBJ2-1	once	TRBD2
CASSFLSTLNTEAFF	TGTGCCAGCAGTTTCCTCTCGACACTGAACACTGAAGCTTTCTTT	TRBV28	TRBJ1-1	many	NA
CASLPGQGAYEQYF	TGTGCCAGCCTACCGGGACAGGGGGCGTACGAGCAGTACTTC	TRBV7-8	TRBJ2-7	many	TRBD1
CASNTGTLSVGAFF	TGCGCCAGCAACACAGGGACCTTATCGGTAGGGGCTTTCTTT	TRBV5-1	TRBJ1-1	NA	NA
CASSILRVNPETQYF	TGTGCCAGCAGTATCCTAAGGGTCAACCCAGAGACCCAGTACTTC	TRBV28	TRBJ2-5	NA	NA
CSAEMGTEAFF	TGCAGCGCTGAAATGGGCACTGAAGCTTTCTTT	TRBV29-1	TRBJ1-1	few	NA
CASSLRSGTGHEQFF	TGTGCCAGCAGCTTAAGGTCGGGGACAGGCCATGAGCAGTTCTTC	TRBV7-8	TRBJ2-1	NA	TRBD1
CSVVEQGAPYEQYF	TGCAGCGTTGTTGAGCAGGGGGCCCCCTACGAGCAGTACTTC	TRBV29-1	TRBJ2-7	NA	TRBD1
CASKPPGEPHNEQFF	TGTGCCAGTAAACCCCCAGGGGAGCCCCACAATGAGCAGTTCTTC	TRBV28	TRBJ2-1	NA	NA
CASSPGTDRQYF	TGTGCCAGCAGCCCGGGGACAGATAGGCAGTATTTT	TRBV12-3/TRBV12-4	TRBJ2-3	NA	TRBD1
CAISESGISGGIGETQYF	TGTGCCATCAGTGAATCGGGTATTAGCGGGGGAATTGGAGAGACCCAGTACTTC	TRBV10-3	TRBJ2-5	few	TRBD2
CSVLSGYQETQYF	TGCAGCGTTCTTTCAGGGTACCAAGAGACCCAGTACTTC	TRBV29-1	TRBJ2-5	NA	NA
CASSSRDRAHSGANVLTF	TGTGCCAGCAGCTCCCGGGACAGGGCGCACTCTGGGGCCAACGTCCTGACTTTC	TRBV7-9	TRBJ2-6	few	TRBD1
CASSELGEADYGYTF	TGTGCCAGCAGTGAATTAGGGGAAGCCGACTATGGCTACACCTTC	TRBV25-1	TRBJ1-2	many	NA
CASSLDYSGKQFF	TGTGCCAGCAGCTTGGATTACTCCGGAAAGCAGTTCTTC	TRBV5-6	TRBJ2-1	NA	NA
CASSAKPPWANNEQFF	TGTGCCAGCAGCGCGAAACCCCCGTGGGCCAACAATGAGCAGTTCTTC	TRBV7-4	TRBJ2-1	NA	NA
CASSQEVHSGNTIYF	TGCGCCAGCAGCCAAGAAGTTCACTCTGGAAACACCATATATTTT	TRBV4-1	TRBJ1-3	NA	NA
CSVSGGPFLAKNIQYF	TGCAGCGTGAGCGGGGGGCCTTTTCTAGCCAAAAACATTCAGTACTTC	TRBV29-1	TRBJ2-4	NA	TRBD2
CASSQYGGPYNEQFF	TGTGCCAGCAGCCAATACGGGGGCCCCTACAATGAGCAGTTCTTC	TRBV14	TRBJ2-1	NA	NA
CSARESSYNEQFF	TGCAGTGCTAGGGAAAGCTCCTACAATGAGCAGTTCTTC	TRBV20-1	TRBJ2-1	few	NA
CSVEDYRGSITPEAFF	TGCAGCGTTGAAGACTACAGGGGTAGTATAACCCCTGAAGCTTTCTTT	TRBV29-1	TRBJ1-1	NA	TRBD1
CASMEGQTQETQYF	TGTGCCAGCATGGAGGGACAGACCCAAGAGACCCAGTACTTC	TRBV6-2/TRBV6-3	TRBJ2-5	many	NA
CASSNQYRVNTEAFF	TGTGCCAGCAGTAACCAGTACAGGGTGAACACTGAAGCTTTCTTT	TRBV7-9	TRBJ1-1	NA	NA
CASSHWTGGVDTQYF	TGTGCCAGCAGCCATTGGACAGGGGGCGTAGATACGCAGTATTTT	TRBV14	TRBJ2-3	few	TRBD1
CASSYNPGGETQYF	TGTGCCAGCAGTTACAACCCTGGGGGAGAGACCCAGTACTTC	TRBV6-5	TRBJ2-5	few	NA
CASSPPENYNEQFF	TGTGCCAGCAGCCCCCCAGAGAACTACAATGAGCAGTTCTTC	TRBV7-2	TRBJ2-1	many	NA
CSAWDSGVAEAFF	TGCAGTGCATGGGACAGTGGGGTCGCTGAAGCTTTCTTT	TRBV20-1	TRBJ1-1	few	TRBD1
CASSLRPGRGNSSYNEQFF	TGTGCCAGCAGCCTGCGACCGGGGAGAGGGAATAGCTCCTACAATGAGCAGTTCTTC	TRBV7-3	TRBJ2-1	many	NA
CASSPGTGGVTDTQYF	TGTGCCAGCAGCCCCGGGACAGGGGGCGTCACAGATACGCAGTATTTT	TRBV7-9	TRBJ2-3	many	TRBD1
CASSSPQRTDTQYF	TGTGCCAGCAGTTCCCCCCAGCGCACAGATACGCAGTATTTT	TRBV6-6	TRBJ2-3	few	NA
CASSSGHGAGNTEAFF	TGTGCCAGCAGCTCAGGACATGGGGCCGGGAACACTGAAGCTTTCTTT	TRBV7-6	TRBJ1-1	NA	NA
CASSLPSYEQYF	TGTGCCAGCAGCTTACCTAGCTACGAGCAGTACTTC	TRBV7-2	TRBJ2-7	many	NA
CASSLALAGADTQYF	TGTGCCAGCAGCTTAGCCCTAGCGGGGGCGGATACGCAGTATTTT	TRBV7-6	TRBJ2-3	many	TRBD2
CASSKPGTGTTEAFF	TGTGCCAGCAGCAAACCCGGGACAGGGACCACTGAAGCTTTCTTT	TRBV12-3/TRBV12-4	TRBJ1-1	many	TRBD1
CSATPGQGVTDTQYF	TGCAGTGCTACCCCCGGACAGGGGGTCACAGATACGCAGTATTTT	TRBV20-1	TRBJ2-3	few	TRBD1
CASRSFQQPQHF	TGTGCCAGCAGATCTTTCCAGCAGCCCCAGCATTTT	TRBV7-2	TRBJ1-5	NA	NA
CSAYDWDSSGNTIYF	TGCAGTGCTTACGATTGGGACAGCTCTGGAAACACCATATATTTT	TRBV20-1	TRBJ1-3	NA	TRBD1